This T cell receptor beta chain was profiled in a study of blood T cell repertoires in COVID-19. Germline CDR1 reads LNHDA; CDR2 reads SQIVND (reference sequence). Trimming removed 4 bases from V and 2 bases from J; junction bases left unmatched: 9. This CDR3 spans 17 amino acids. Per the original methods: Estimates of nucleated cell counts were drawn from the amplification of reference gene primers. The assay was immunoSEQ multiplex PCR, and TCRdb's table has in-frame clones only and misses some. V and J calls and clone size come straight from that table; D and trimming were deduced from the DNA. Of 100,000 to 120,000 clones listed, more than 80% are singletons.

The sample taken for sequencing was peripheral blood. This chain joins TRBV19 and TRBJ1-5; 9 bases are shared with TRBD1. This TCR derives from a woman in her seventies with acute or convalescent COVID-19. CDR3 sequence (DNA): TGTGCCAGTAGTACACGTACAGGGGGCTGGGGCAATCAGCCCCAGCATTTT. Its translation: CASSTRTGGWGNQPQHF.